What follows are 9 T cell receptor beta chains derived from one specimen sequenced in a study of CD8 T cells in Susac syndrome. Random hexamers were used to reverse transcribe the RNA input (about 0.5 to 1 ug). TCRdb passed the immunoSEQ multiplex PCR reads through MiXCR, listing each CDR3 protein once. The sample records over 95,000 distinct CDR3 sequences, around 90% being singletons. Sequencing was done on a sample of CD8+ T cells from PBMCs. The receptors were sampled from a human donor in good health.

V usage is TRBV7-8 and J usage is TRBJ1-5; D remains unclear. Trimming removed 1 base from V and 5 bases from J, with 12 bases in between. Germline-derived CDR1 and CDR2 are SGHVS and FQNEAQ. CDR3 length equals 15 residues. CDR3 coding DNA: TGTGCCAGCAGCTTAGATCGGAGGACGGATCAGCCCCAGCATTTT. Translating gives CASSLDRRTDQPQHF.

This sequence joins TRBV24-1 and TRBJ2-1; 13 positions agree with TRBD2. The CDR3 is made up of 15 amino acids. The germline CDR1 and CDR2 sequences are KGHDR and SFDVKD. V was clipped by 6 bases and J by 8 bases; unmatched bases: 6. The CDR3 spells CATSRTSGSGDEQFF. Here the CDR3 DNA reads TGTGCCACCAGTCGGACTAGCGGGAGCGGCGATGAGCAGTTCTTC.

The chain links TRBV3-1 to TRBJ1-1, with D unresolved. The CDR3 is 14 residues long. V lost 1 base and J lost 2, with 8 bases in between. The germline V gene has CDR1 LGHDT and CDR2 YNNKEL (reference sequence). CDR3 sequence: CASSQGNLNTEAFF. The CDR3 DNA reads as TGTGCCAGCAGCCAAGGAAATTTAAACACTGAAGCTTTCTTT.

V gene TRBV7-2 combines with J gene TRBJ2-7, with 7 bases identical to TRBD2. CDR3 length equals 16 residues. Germline V CDR1 and CDR2: SGHTA, FQGNSA. Unmatched junction bases numbered 10, after V lost 4 bases and J lost 1 base. The chain's CDR3 is CASSSEEGAGSYEQYF. CDR3 DNA sequence: TGTGCCAGCAGCTCAGAGGAAGGAGCGGGGTCCTACGAGCAGTACTTC.

CDR3 nucleotide sequence: TGTGCCACCCGAGGGGGCAAATGGGAAGGGACCAAAAACATTCAGTACTTC. The encoded protein is CATRGGKWEGTKNIQYF. The genes are TRBV19 and TRBJ2-4; 7 nucleotides match TRBD1. This CDR3 spans 17 amino acids. Germline V lookup: CDR1 LNHDA, CDR2 SQIVND (reference sequence). The trim removed 10 bases at V and 2 bases at J, leaving 17 bases unmatched. The full variable domain, rest sourced from reference TRBV19 and TRBJ2-4, is DGGITQSPKYLFRKEGQNVTLSCEQNLNHDAMYWYRQDPGQGLRLIYYSQIVNDFQKGDIAEGYSVSREKKESFPLTVTSAQKNPTAFYLCATRGGKWEGTKNIQYFGAGTRLSVL.

The chain couples TRBV9 to TRBJ2-1; 7 bases fit TRBD2. The germline CDR1 and CDR2 sequences are SGDLS and YYNGEE. The V segment lost 0 bases and the J segment 4 bases; nucleotides outside the gene matches: 7. This CDR3 contains 16 residues. The DNA for the CDR3 is TGTGCCAGCAGCGTAGAGTTTGCGGGAGCTTACAATGAGCAGTTCTTC. The encoded protein is CASSVEFAGAYNEQFF.

The chain carries TRBV30 and TRBJ2-2; no firm D call. V gave up 0 bases and J gave up 7 bases, with 3 bases separating them. This CDR3 has 11 residues. Germline-derived CDR1 and CDR2 are GTSNPN and SVGIG (reference sequence). The CDR3 sequence: CAWSVDGELFF. Here the CDR3 DNA reads TGTGCCTGGAGTGTTGACGGGGAGCTGTTTTTT.

The V call is TRBV19, the J call TRBJ2-2; 11 positions match TRBD2. The junction had 10 bases not matched to a gene; V was cut back by 6 bases and J by 7 bases. The CDR3 consists of 16 residues. Germline V gene data show CDR1 as LNHDA and CDR2 as SQIVND (reference sequence). Here the CDR3 DNA reads TGTGCCAGTAGAAAGACTAGCGGGAATCCCATCGGGGAGCTGTTTTTT. As protein: CASRKTSGNPIGELFF.

The rearrangement joins TRBV3-1 to TRBJ1-1; D not resolved. V lost 1 base and J 0 bases, leaving 9 bases between the germline ends. The CDR3 totals 15 residues. Per germline, CDR1 LGHDT and CDR2 YNNKEL (reference sequence). In nucleotides, the CDR3 is TGTGCCAGCAGCCAAGGTTCAGGAGTGAACACTGAAGCTTTCTTT. This gives the protein CASSQGSGVNTEAFF. Variable domain in full (rest from reference TRBV3-1 and TRBJ1-1): DTAVSQTPKYLVTQMGNDKSIKCEQNLGHDTMYWYKQDSKKFLKIMFSYNNKELIINETVPNRFSPKSPDKAHLNLHINSLELGDSAVYFCASSQGSGVNTEAFFGQGTRLTVV.